These 26 T cell receptor beta chains originate from one sample sequenced in a study of PD-1 blockade in classical Hodgkin lymphoma. Clones were sequenced by immunoSEQ multiplex PCR, and TCRdb holds only the in-frame ones, with some missing. The table records approximately 17,000 clones, less than 75% of them present only once. This sample's time point: cycle 4 day 1 (C4D1), after 5 to 7 weeks of nivolumab. Every patient had relapsed following autologous stem cell transplantation, and cohorts differed in brentuximab vedotin exposure. Sample: peripheral blood mononuclear cells (PBMCs), taken before the fourth cycle of nivolumab. These receptors originate from a human donor with classical Hodgkin lymphoma.

This clone was found a few times. The chain recombines TRBV6-1 with TRBJ2-5, with D maybe TRBD1 (7 bases). Germline V lookup: CDR1 MNHNS, CDR2 SASEGT. V was cut by 0 bases and J by 0 bases, with 14 bases left in between. The CDR3 has 17 amino acids. The CDR3 is CASSEASTRGDQETQYF. The CDR3 nucleotides are TGTGCCAGCAGTGAAGCGTCTACCAGGGGGGACCAAGAGACCCAGTACTTC.

In its sample, this clone was seen a few times. The chain joins TRBV5-1 to TRBJ1-6; 12 bases are a match to TRBD1. CDR1 SGHRS and CDR2 YFSETQ come from the germline V gene. CDR3 length: 18 amino acids. J gave up 9 bases and V 3 bases, and 13 bases lay outside the gene matches. The CDR3 DNA sequence: TGCGCCAGCAGCTCCGGGACAGGGGGCGTTCGTCTCGGTTCACCCCTCCACTTT. Amino acids: CASSSGTGGVRLGSPLHF.

This chain uses TRBV21-1 with TRBJ2-4; the table assigns TRBD2, which was not confirmed against the DNA. TRBV21-1 is a recognized pseudogene. The CDR3 has 16 amino acids. The CDR3 DNA sequence: TGTGCCAGCAGCAAAGCCGCTAGGGAGGCCAAAAACATTCAGTACTTC. It translates to CASSKAAREAKNIQYF.

This chain links TRBV19 with TRBJ1-2, with D perhaps TRBD1 (5 bases). CDR1 is LNHDA and CDR2 is SQIVND in the germline V gene (reference sequence). Trimming shortened V by 6 bases and J by 4 bases, and 12 bases separated the two germline ends. The CDR3 runs 13 residues. The CDR3 DNA reads TGTGCCAGTAGCCTGGGGCGCGGCTATGGCTACACCTTC. This translates into CASSLGRGYGYTF.

This clone is termed medium-sized. This chain uses TRBV29-1 with TRBJ2-7; 8 nucleotides align to TRBD1. The CDR3 runs 13 residues. Losses at the gene ends were 1 base for V and 4 bases for J; bases not matched to a gene: 3. CDR1 and CDR2 from the germline V gene are SQVTM and ANQGSEA. The CDR3 protein is CSVEGGQGYEQYF. The CDR3 nucleotides read TGCAGCGTTGAAGGAGGACAGGGATACGAGCAGTACTTC.

The genes are TRBV7-9 and TRBJ1-1, with TRBD1 as a possible D gene (5 bases). Trimming took 5 bases from V and 0 from J, leaving 13 bases between them. The CDR3 runs to 15 residues. Germline V gene lookup returns CDR1 SEHNR and CDR2 FQNEAQ (reference sequence). For the CDR3, the DNA is TGTGCCAGCAGCCCTCGGGGACGGTTGAACACTGAAGCTTTCTTT. It encodes CASSPRGRLNTEAFF.

The genes are TRBV9 and TRBJ2-7; 8 nucleotides line up with TRBD1. CDR1 is SGDLS, CDR2 YYNGEE, per germline. Trimming took 2 bases from V and 2 from J; bases not matched to a gene: 3. The CDR3 spans 14 residues. In nucleotides, the CDR3 is TGTGCCAGCAGCGTTGGACAGGGAACCTACGAGCAGTACTTC. Amino acid sequence: CASSVGQGTYEQYF.

In DNA, the CDR3 is TGTGCCAGCAGTTTCACAGGGGGAATCACTGAAGCTTTCTTT. Protein product: CASSFTGGITEAFF. The chain recombines TRBV28 with TRBJ1-1, with 8 bases identical to TRBD1. J lost 4 bases, V lost 3 bases, and 4 bases had no gene match. The CDR3 runs to 14 residues. The germline V gene has CDR1 MDHEN and CDR2 SYDVKM.

The chain has TRBV27 and TRBJ1-1; 8 bases align to TRBD1. This CDR3 is built from 15 residues. The germline V gene has CDR1 MNHEY and CDR2 SMNVEV (reference sequence). Trimming cost V 1 base and J 1 base; bases outside gene matches: 2. CDR3: CASSLLTGGNTEAFF. The DNA of the CDR3 is TGTGCCAGCAGTTTATTAACAGGGGGGAACACTGAAGCTTTCTTT.

This clone has more than one count but fewer than ten. The gene calls are TRBV5-1 and TRBJ2-3; D is uncertain. The CDR3 is 13 amino acids. V gave up 4 bases and J gave up 8 bases, with 14 bases separating them. CDR1 and CDR2 from the germline V gene are SGHRS and YFSETQ. CDR3 sequence reads: CASSPGPRGTQYF. CDR3 nucleotides: TGCGCCAGCAGCCCCGGGCCCAGAGGTACGCAGTATTTT.

The V gene is TRBV7-9, the J gene TRBJ2-3; 9 bases agree with TRBD2. The CDR3 has 15 residues. Germline-derived CDR1 and CDR2 are SEHNR and FQNEAQ (reference sequence). Trimming cost V 5 bases and J 3 bases; bases outside gene matches: 6. The CDR3 reads CASSMTSGRTDTQYF. As DNA, the CDR3 is TGTGCCAGCAGCATGACCAGCGGGAGGACAGATACGCAGTATTTT. The complete variable domain, with remaining parts taken from reference TRBV7-9 and TRBJ2-3, reads DTGVSQNPRHKITKRGQNVTFRCDPISEHNRLYWYRQTLGQGPEFLTYFQNEAQLEKSRLLSDRFSAERPKGSFSTLEIQRTEQGDSAMYLCASSMTSGRTDTQYFGPGTRLTVL.

This clone was detected a few times. This chain links TRBV5-4 with TRBJ2-3; 8 bases agree with TRBD1. J was trimmed by 5 bases and V by 5 bases; bases with no gene match: 7. This CDR3 has 14 amino acids. Germline CDR1 and CDR2: SGHNT and YYREEE (reference sequence). The CDR3 loop reads CASSSGTGGDTQYF. DNA of the CDR3: TGTGCCAGCAGTTCAGGAACAGGGGGAGATACGCAGTATTTT.

This clone was seen only a few times. The chain has TRBV28 and TRBJ2-5; tentative D call: TRBD2 (7 bases). V was shortened by 10 bases and J by 5 bases, with 20 bases between the two germline ends. The germline CDR1 and CDR2 sequences are MDHEN and SYDVKM. This CDR3 contains 14 residues. The CDR3 DNA is TGTGCCACGACTAGGGGGGGCGAGTCGGAGACCCAGTACTTC. Protein: CATTRGGESETQYF. Full variable domain (remainder filled in from reference TRBV28 and TRBJ2-5): DVKVTQSSRYLVKRTGEKVFLECVQDMDHENMFWYRQDPGLGLRLIYFSYDVKMKEKGDIPEGYSVSREKKERFSLILESASTNQTSMYLCATTRGGESETQYFGPGTRLLVL.

The rearrangement links TRBV28 to TRBJ1-3; 9 bases fit TRBD1. The CDR3 has 14 residues. V lost 6 bases and J lost 6; bases outside the gene matches: 6. Germline values: CDR1 MDHEN, CDR2 SYDVKM. The CDR3 sequence is CASRGTGSVNTIYF. CDR3 in DNA: TGTGCCAGCAGGGGGACAGGGTCGGTAAACACCATATATTTT.

The chain recombines TRBV19 with TRBJ1-1; TRBD1 is a possible D gene (6 bases). The CDR3 covers 15 residues. Germline-derived CDR1 and CDR2 are LNHDA and SQIVND (reference sequence). V gave up 5 bases and J gave up 2 bases, with 15 bases separating them. The CDR3 here is CASSSSGTPNTEAFF. DNA of the CDR3: TGTGCCAGTAGTTCCTCCGGGACACCTAACACTGAAGCTTTCTTT.

This chain links TRBV4-1 with TRBJ2-7, with TRBD2 matching 10 bases. Germline CDR1 reads MGHRA; CDR2 reads YSYEKL. V trimming: 0 bases; J trimming: 6 bases; junction bases outside the gene matches: 8. This CDR3 has 16 residues. CDR3 nucleotides: TGCGCCAGCAGCCAAGATTGGACTAGCGGAAGCGGCGAGCAGTACTTC. As protein: CASSQDWTSGSGEQYF.

V and J are TRBV5-4 and TRBJ2-1; 16 nucleotides match TRBD2. J gave up 7 bases and V 0 bases, and 7 bases lay outside the gene matches. CDR3 length: 18 residues. CDR1 and CDR2 (germline): SGHNT, YYREEE (reference sequence). CDR3 sequence (DNA): TGTGCCAGCAGCTTGGTAGGGACTAGCGGGAGGGCCGGAAATGAGCAGTTCTTC. It yields the protein CASSLVGTSGRAGNEQFF.

The chain recombines TRBV6-1 with TRBJ2-5; D is possibly TRBD1 or TRBD2 (6 bases each). The CDR3 totals 14 residues. The V and J ends lost 4 bases and 7 bases respectively, with 16 bases between them. Germline-derived CDR1 and CDR2 are MNHNS and SASEGT. CDR3: CASSGTDRGMTQYF. CDR3 coding DNA: TGTGCCAGCAGTGGGACAGATCGCGGGATGACCCAGTACTTC.

This rearrangement joins TRBV15 to TRBJ1-3, with 8 bases matching TRBD1. V was pared by 0 bases and J by 6 bases, with 4 bases of the junction left unmatched. The CDR3 is made up of 15 amino acids. Germline V gene lookup returns CDR1 LNHNV and CDR2 YYDKDF (reference sequence). CDR3 bases: TGTGCCACCAGCAGAGACAGGGGGCTAACAAACACCATATATTTT. It specifies CATSRDRGLTNTIYF.

This clone was seen more than once but under ten times. CDR3 sequence (DNA): TGTGCCAGCCACAGGGGGTACCTTAGCACAGATACGCAGTATTTT. Amino acids: CASHRGYLSTDTQYF. V usage is TRBV19 and J usage is TRBJ2-3, with 8 bases that match TRBD1. Germline trimming cut 9 bases from V and 0 bases from J; bases unmatched to any gene: 8. CDR3 length: 15 residues. Germline V CDR1 and CDR2: LNHDA, SQIVND (reference sequence).

The rearrangement joins TRBV28 to TRBJ2-2; D might be TRBD1 (6 bases). Trimming removed 7 bases from V and 1 base from J, with 13 bases in between. Germline values: CDR1 MDHEN, CDR2 SYDVKM. The CDR3 has 15 amino acids. CDR3 loop: CASITGTRNTGELFF. The CDR3 nucleotides read TGTGCCAGCATCACCGGGACAAGGAACACCGGGGAGCTGTTTTTT.

Relative to its sample, this clone is large. This sequence joins TRBV11-2 and TRBJ2-2; D is ambiguous. Trimming cost V 5 bases and J 5 bases, with 6 bases left between them. CDR1 SGHAT and CDR2 FQNNGV come from the germline V gene. The CDR3 runs 12 residues. In DNA, the CDR3 is TGTGCCAGCAGCGTCAGAACCGGGGAGCTGTTTTTT. Translation: CASSVRTGELFF. Combining the CDR3 with reference TRBV11-2 and TRBJ2-2 gives the whole variable domain EAGVAQSPRYKIIEKRQSVAFWCNPISGHATLYWYQQILGQGPKLLIQFQNNGVVDDSQLPKDRFSAERLKGVDSTLKIQPAKLEDSAVYLCASSVRTGELFFGEGSRLTVL.

The chain has TRBV5-5 and TRBJ2-3, with 13 bases aligning to TRBD2. V lost 4 bases to trimming and J lost 1 base; unmatched junction nucleotides: 9. CDR3 length: 18 amino acids. Germline V gives CDR1 SGHKS, CDR2 YYEKEE (reference sequence). The CDR3 region has the DNA TGTGCCAGCAGCCTGACTGGACTAGCGGGAGTAGGCACAGATACGCAGTATTTT. Protein sequence: CASSLTGLAGVGTDTQYF. The entire variable domain, with the rest obtained from reference TRBV5-5 and TRBJ2-3, is as follows: DAGVTQSPTHLIKTRGQQVTLRCSPISGHKSVSWYQQVLGQGPQFIFQYYEKEERGRGNFPDRFSARQFPNYSSELNVNALLLGDSALYLCASSLTGLAGVGTDTQYFGPGTRLTVL.

The rearrangement links TRBV4-2 to TRBJ2-7; no reliable D call. The V end was cut by 4 bases, the J end by 6 bases, with 10 bases between. CDR3 length: 12 amino acids. Germline V gene sequence: CDR1 LGHNA, CDR2 YNFKEQ. CDR3 DNA sequence: TGTGCCAGCAGCCCGGGTCCCTCCGAGCAGTACTTC. Translated, it gives CASSPGPSEQYF.

As concerns this clone: This same CDR3 is encoded by further DNA sequences in the sample. The CDR3 sequence: CASRRAGQGLGEQYF. For the CDR3, the DNA is TGTGCCAGCAGACGAGCGGGACAGGGTTTGGGAGAGCAGTACTTC. The J gene is TRBJ2-7, the V gene TRBV11-2, with 9 bases lining up with TRBD1. V lost 6 bases, J lost 7 bases, and 13 bases stayed unmatched. The CDR3 contains 15 residues. Looked up from germline, CDR1 is SGHAT and CDR2 is FQNNGV.

J is TRBJ2-5 and V is TRBV15, with D maybe TRBD1 (6 bases). The CDR3 is made up of 14 amino acids. Trimming removed 3 bases at V and 4 bases at J, with 12 bases between. Germline CDR1 LNHNV, CDR2 YYDKDF (reference sequence). For the CDR3, the DNA is TGTGCCACCAGCAGGAACAGGGTGCGAGAGACCCAGTACTTC. As protein: CATSRNRVRETQYF.